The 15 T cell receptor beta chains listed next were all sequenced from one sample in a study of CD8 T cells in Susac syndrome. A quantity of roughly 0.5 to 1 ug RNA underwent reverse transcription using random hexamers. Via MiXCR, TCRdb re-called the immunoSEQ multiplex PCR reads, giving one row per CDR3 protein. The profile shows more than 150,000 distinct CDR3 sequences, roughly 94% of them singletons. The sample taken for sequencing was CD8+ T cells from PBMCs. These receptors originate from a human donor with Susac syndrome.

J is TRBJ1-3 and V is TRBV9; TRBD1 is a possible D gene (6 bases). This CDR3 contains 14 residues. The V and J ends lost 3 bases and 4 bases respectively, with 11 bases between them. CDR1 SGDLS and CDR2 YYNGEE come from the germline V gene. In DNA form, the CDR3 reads TGTGCCAGCAGCGAGGGGGTATTAGGAAACACCATATATTTT. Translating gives CASSEGVLGNTIYF.

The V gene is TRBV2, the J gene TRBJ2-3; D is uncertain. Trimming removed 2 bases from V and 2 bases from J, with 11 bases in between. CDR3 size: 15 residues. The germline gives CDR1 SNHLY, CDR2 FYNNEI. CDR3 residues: CASSEWNRDTDTQYF. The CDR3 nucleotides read TGTGCCAGCAGTGAATGGAACCGCGACACAGATACGCAGTATTTT.

Written as DNA, the CDR3 is TGTGCCAGCAGGAAGGGACAGAACTATCAGCCCCAGCATTTT. Translation: CASRKGQNYQPQHF. The chain employs TRBV6-1 and TRBJ1-5; 7 nucleotides agree with TRBD1. The CDR3 extends over 14 amino acids. With V trimmed by 6 bases and J by 5 bases, 7 bases remained unmatched. CDR1 MNHNS and CDR2 SASEGT come from the germline V gene.

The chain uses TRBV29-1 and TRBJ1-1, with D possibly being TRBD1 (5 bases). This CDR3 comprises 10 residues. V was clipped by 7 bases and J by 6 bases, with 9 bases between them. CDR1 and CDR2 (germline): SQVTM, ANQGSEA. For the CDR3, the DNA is TGCAGCGGGAGACAGTCTGAAGCTTTCTTT. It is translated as CSGRQSEAFF.

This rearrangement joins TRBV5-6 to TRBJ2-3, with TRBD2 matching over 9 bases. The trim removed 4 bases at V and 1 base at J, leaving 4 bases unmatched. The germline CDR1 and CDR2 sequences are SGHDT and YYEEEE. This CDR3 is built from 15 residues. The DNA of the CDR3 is TGTGCCAGCAGCCGGACTAGCGAAGGCACAGATACGCAGTATTTT. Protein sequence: CASSRTSEGTDTQYF.

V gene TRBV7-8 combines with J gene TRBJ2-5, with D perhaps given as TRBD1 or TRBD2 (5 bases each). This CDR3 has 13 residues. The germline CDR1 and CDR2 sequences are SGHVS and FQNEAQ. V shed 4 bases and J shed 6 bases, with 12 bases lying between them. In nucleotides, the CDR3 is TGTGCCAGCAGCTGGAATCAGGGACAGACCCAGTACTTC. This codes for CASSWNQGQTQYF.

As DNA, the CDR3 is TGTGCCATTGGGGGACGAGCGAACACCGGGGAGCTGTTTTTT. This gives the protein CAIGGRANTGELFF. The chain uses TRBV7-8 and TRBJ2-2; D possibly uses TRBD1 or TRBD2 (5 bases each). Deletions cut 10 bases from V and 0 bases from J, with 12 bases between. There are 14 residues in the CDR3. Germline V gene lookup returns CDR1 SGHVS and CDR2 FQNEAQ.

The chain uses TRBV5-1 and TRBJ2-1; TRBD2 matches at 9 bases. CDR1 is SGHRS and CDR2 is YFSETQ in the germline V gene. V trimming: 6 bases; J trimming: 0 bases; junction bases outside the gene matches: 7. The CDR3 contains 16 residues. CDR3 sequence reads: CASTGAGGRSYNEQFF. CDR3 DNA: TGCGCCAGCACGGGAGCGGGGGGACGCTCCTACAATGAGCAGTTCTTC. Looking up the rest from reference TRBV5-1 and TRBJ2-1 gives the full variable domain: KAGVTQTPRYLIKTRGQQVTLSCSPISGHRSVSWYQQTPGQGLQFLFEYFSETQRNKGNFPGRFSGRQFSNSRSEMNVSTLELGDSALYLCASTGAGGRSYNEQFFGPGTRLTVL.

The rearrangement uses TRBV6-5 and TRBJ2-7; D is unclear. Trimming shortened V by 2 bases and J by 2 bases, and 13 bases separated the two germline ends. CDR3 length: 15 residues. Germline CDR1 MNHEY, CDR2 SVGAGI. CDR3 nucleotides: TGTGCCAGCAGTTACGATAAGGCAGGAACCTACGAGCAGTACTTC. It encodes CASSYDKAGTYEQYF.

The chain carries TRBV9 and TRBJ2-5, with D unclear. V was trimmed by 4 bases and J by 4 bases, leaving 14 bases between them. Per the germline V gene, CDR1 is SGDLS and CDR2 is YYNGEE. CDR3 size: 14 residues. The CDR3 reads CASSFRLERETQYF. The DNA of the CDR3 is TGTGCCAGCAGCTTCCGGCTGGAACGAGAGACCCAGTACTTC. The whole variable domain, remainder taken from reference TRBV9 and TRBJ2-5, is DSGVTQTPKHLITATGQRVTLRCSPRSGDLSVYWYQQSLDQGLQFLIQYYNGEERAKGNILERFSAQQFPDLHSELNLSSLELGDSALYFCASSFRLERETQYFGPGTRLLVL.

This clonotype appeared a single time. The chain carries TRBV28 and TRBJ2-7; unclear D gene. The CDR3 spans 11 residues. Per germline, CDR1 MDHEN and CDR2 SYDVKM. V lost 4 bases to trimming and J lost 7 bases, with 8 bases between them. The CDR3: CASSSPREQYF. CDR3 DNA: TGTGCCAGCAGTTCCCCTAGGGAGCAGTACTTC.

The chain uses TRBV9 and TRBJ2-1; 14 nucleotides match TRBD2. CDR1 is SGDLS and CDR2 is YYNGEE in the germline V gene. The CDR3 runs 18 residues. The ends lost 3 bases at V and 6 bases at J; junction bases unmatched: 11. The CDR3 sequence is CASSDSSGTSGGGNEQFF. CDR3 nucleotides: TGTGCCAGCAGCGACAGCTCCGGGACTAGCGGGGGAGGCAATGAGCAGTTCTTC.

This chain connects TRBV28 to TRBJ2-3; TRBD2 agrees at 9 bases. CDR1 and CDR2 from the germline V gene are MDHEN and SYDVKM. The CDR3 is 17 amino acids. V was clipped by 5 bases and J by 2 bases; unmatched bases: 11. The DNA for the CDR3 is TGTGCCAGCAGTCCGGACCTAGCGGGACCTACCACAGATACGCAGTATTTT. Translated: CASSPDLAGPTTDTQYF.

Written as DNA, the CDR3 is TGTGCCAGCAGCTTGACTAGCGGGAGGTTCGATGAGCAGTTCTTC. This gives the protein CASSLTSGRFDEQFF. The chain links TRBV12-3 or TRBV12-4 to TRBJ2-1, with 13 bases matching TRBD2. There are 15 residues in the CDR3. The V segment lost 6 bases and the J segment 8 bases; nucleotides outside the gene matches: 7.

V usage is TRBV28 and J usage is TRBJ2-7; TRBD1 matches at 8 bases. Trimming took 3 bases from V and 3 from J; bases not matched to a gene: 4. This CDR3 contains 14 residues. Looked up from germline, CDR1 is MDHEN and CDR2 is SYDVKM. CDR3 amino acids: CASSFRGRLYEQYF. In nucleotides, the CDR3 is TGTGCCAGCAGTTTCAGGGGGCGCCTCTACGAGCAGTACTTC.